The entry that follows covers one TCR beta chain sequence. In the original workflow: Nucleated cell number was recorded as an estimate derived from reference gene primer amplification. The data were produced by immunoSEQ multiplex PCR, yet TCRdb's version contains in-frame clones alone and is incomplete. V, J and clone size are taken as reported in that table, and D and trimming were inferred from the DNA itself. The data show about 260,000 clones, with approximately 84% seen just once and 1.9% held by the top ten. This sample is drawn from a study of blood T cell repertoires in COVID-19. Study-wide context: Samples came from the United States, Italy and Spain, spanning acute and convalescent COVID-19. The analysed material was cDNA or gDNA that came from T cells, B-cell-depleted T cells, or PBMCs.

This CDR3 has 13 amino acids. The germline CDR1 and CDR2 sequences are MDHEN and SYDVKM. The V gene lost 6 bases and the J gene lost 0 bases, with 8 bases spanning the gap. The chain joins TRBV28 to TRBJ1-1; possibly TRBD1 for D (5 bases). This clonotype was obtained from an elderly woman with acute or convalescent COVID-19. Material for sequencing was peripheral blood. CDR3 nucleotide sequence: TGTGCCAGCAGGGGGGGGATGAACACTGAAGCTTTCTTT. Translating gives CASRGGMNTEAFF.